These 4 T cell receptor beta chains share one sample of origin, sequenced in a study of T cells in localized non-small cell lung cancer. This table comes from immunoSEQ multiplex PCR, and its TCRdb copy is limited to in-frame clones, with some not included. The sample yields around 100,000 clones, over 80% seen once. Sequenced material: peripheral blood, taken before any cancer treatment. The receptors come from a man aged 40 to 75 with stage I squamous cell lung carcinoma.

This clone has only one observation. The chain employs TRBV6-1 and TRBJ1-1; D gene unclear. V was shortened by 2 bases and J by 1 base, with 8 bases between the two germline ends. The germline V gene has CDR1 MNHNS and CDR2 SASEGT. CDR3 length: 14 residues. CDR3 in DNA: TGTGCCAGCAGTGAATTGCCGAGGAACACTGAAGCTTTCTTT. Residues: CASSELPRNTEAFF.

This clone was seen more than once but under ten times. The CDR3 sequence is CASSLQEITEAFF. The CDR3 DNA reads TGTGCCAGCAGCCTACAGGAAATAACTGAAGCTTTCTTT. The chain joins TRBV6-1 to TRBJ1-1; perhaps TRBD1 as D (5 bases). The CDR3 spans 13 residues. Germline CDR1 and CDR2: MNHNS and SASEGT. Trimming took off 6 bases at V and 5 bases at J, with 13 bases between the two ends.

The rearrangement links TRBV18 to TRBJ2-2, with 11 nucleotides matching TRBD2. J lost 4 bases, V lost 3 bases, and 16 bases had no gene match. The CDR3 spans 20 residues. Per the germline V gene, CDR1 is KGHSH and CDR2 is LQKENI. The CDR3 loop is CASSPLAGGIRGGTTGELFF. In DNA, the CDR3 is TGTGCCAGCTCACCTCTAGCGGGGGGAATTCGCGGCGGGACCACCGGGGAGCTGTTTTTT.

The chain employs TRBV15 and TRBJ2-7, with a tentative D call TRBD1 (5 bases). The CDR3 runs 14 residues. Trimming shortened V by 0 bases and J by 0 bases, and 6 bases separated the two germline ends. Germline V gives CDR1 LNHNV, CDR2 YYDKDF (reference sequence). This CDR3 reads CATSREGVSYEQYF. Written as DNA, the CDR3 is TGTGCCACCAGCAGAGAAGGGGTCTCCTACGAGCAGTACTTC. The complete variable domain, with remaining parts taken from reference TRBV15 and TRBJ2-7, reads DAMVIQNPRYQVTQFGKPVTLSCSQTLNHNVMYWYQQKSSQAPKLLFHYYDKDFNNEADTPDNFQSRRPNTSFCFLDIRSPGLGDTAMYLCATSREGVSYEQYFGPGTRLTVT.